Presented here are 22 T cell receptor beta chains from one specimen sequenced in a study of T-cell memory formation after mild COVID-19. TCRdb re-called the 5' RACE reads with MiXCR, one entry per CDR3 protein. The sample lists more than 350,000 distinct CDR3 sequences; around a sixth were seen once. Material: PBMCs or a T cell subset sorted from them (not recorded which). The receptors originated from a man between 18 and 29 years old who had mild COVID-19 (a few samples of this study predate the infection). Cell type and time point are not known.

This clonotype has just a few counts. The chain recombines TRBV9 with TRBJ1-2; D unresolved. Trimming removed 4 bases from V and 4 bases from J, with 20 bases in between. The germline V gene has CDR1 SGDLS and CDR2 YYNGEE. The CDR3 is made up of 16 amino acids. The CDR3 sequence is CASSPDGRRGAYGYTF. In DNA, the CDR3 is TGTGCCAGCAGCCCAGATGGGCGGAGAGGCGCCTATGGCTACACCTTC.

Only a few counts were recorded for this clonotype. This rearrangement joins TRBV20-1 to TRBJ1-5, with D perhaps TRBD1 (5 bases). The V end lost 3 bases, the J end lost 2 bases, and 26 bases lay between the germline ends. The CDR3 sequence is 19 residues long. The germline gives CDR1 DFQATT, CDR2 SNEGSKA (reference sequence). The CDR3 loop reads CSASPAEGTVFVGNQPQHF. CDR3 nucleotides: TGCAGTGCTAGCCCCGCGGAGGGGACTGTTTTCGTAGGCAATCAGCCCCAGCATTTT.

The rearrangement joins TRBV4-1 to TRBJ1-2; no clear D gene. Trimming took 1 base from V and 3 from J, leaving 9 bases between them. There are 14 residues in the CDR3. CDR1 is MGHRA, CDR2 YSYEKL, per germline. The CDR3 is CASSQGGSYYGYTF. The CDR3 DNA follows: TGCGCCAGCAGCCAAGGGGGATCTTACTATGGCTACACCTTC.

In its sample, this clonotype was seen a few times. The chain recombines TRBV7-2 with TRBJ1-4; D is unclear. The V end was cut by 3 bases, the J end by 8 bases, with 13 bases between. The V gene's germline CDR1 is SGHTA and CDR2 FQGNSA. The CDR3 consists of 14 residues. This CDR3 reads CASSFMGNDEKLFF. For the CDR3, the DNA is TGTGCCAGCAGCTTTATGGGTAACGACGAAAAACTGTTTTTT.

The rearrangement joins TRBV6-4 to TRBJ2-1; no firm D call. Germline values: CDR1 MRHNA, CDR2 SNTAGT. Deletions cut 3 bases from V and 7 bases from J, with 10 bases between. This CDR3 has 13 amino acids. DNA of the CDR3: TGTGCCAGCAGTGATCTCCCCACGAATGAGCAGTTCTTC. It codes for CASSDLPTNEQFF.

The rearrangement uses TRBV6-5 and TRBJ2-1, with 7 bases lining up with TRBD1. The CDR3 runs 15 residues. Germline CDR1 is MNHEY and CDR2 is SVGAGI. V trimming: 6 bases; J trimming: 4 bases; junction bases outside the gene matches: 9. This CDR3 is CASSPRGLQYNEQFF. The CDR3 DNA is TGTGCCAGCAGCCCTAGGGGGCTCCAGTACAATGAGCAGTTCTTC.

The rearrangement links TRBV7-2 to TRBJ2-1; D possibly uses TRBD1 or TRBD2 (5 bases each). The V end was cut by 4 bases, the J end by 6 bases, with 16 bases between. The CDR3 contains 15 residues. Germline V CDR1 and CDR2: SGHTA, FQGNSA. The CDR3 region has the DNA TGTGCCAGCAGCTCACGTGCGTGGGGGTCCAATGAGCAGTTCTTC. It yields the protein CASSSRAWGSNEQFF.

The chain uses TRBV4-2 and TRBJ2-5, with D possibly being TRBD2 (6 bases). V was pared by 0 bases and J by 4 bases, with 15 bases between. Looked up from germline, CDR1 is LGHNA and CDR2 is YNFKEQ. The CDR3 sequence is 16 residues long. CDR3 sequence: CASSQDSEGWGETQYF. As DNA, the CDR3 is TGTGCCAGCAGCCAAGATTCGGAGGGTTGGGGAGAGACCCAGTACTTC.

This clonotype occurred many times. This chain connects TRBV5-1 to TRBJ2-2; no clear D. The V and J ends lost 0 bases and 1 base respectively, with 7 bases between them. The CDR3 totals 15 residues. Per germline, CDR1 SGHRS and CDR2 YFSETQ. The CDR3 DNA reads TGCGCCAGCAGCTTGGTCAGGCTGAACACCGGGGAGCTGTTTTTT. Its protein product is CASSLVRLNTGELFF.

The CDR3 protein is CASSPPTTYNEQFF. As DNA, the CDR3 is TGTGCCAGCTCACCACCGACGACATACAATGAGCAGTTCTTC. J is TRBJ2-1 and V is TRBV18; D is unclear. Per the germline V gene, CDR1 is KGHSH and CDR2 is LQKENI. The length of the CDR3 is 14 residues. V shed 0 bases and J shed 4 bases, with 7 bases lying between them. Full variable domain (outside the CDR3, taken from reference TRBV18 and TRBJ2-1): NAGVMQNPRHLVRRRGQEARLRCSPMKGHSHVYWYRQLPEEGLKFMVYLQKENIIDESGMPKERFSAEFPKEGPSILRIQQVVRGDSAAYFCASSPPTTYNEQFFGPGTRLTVL.

CDR3 in DNA: TGTGCCAGCAGCCAAGGTTGGACGGTCTATGGCTACACCTTC. Amino acids: CASSQGWTVYGYTF. The rearrangement links TRBV3-1 to TRBJ1-2; D gene ambiguous. The V and J ends lost 1 base and 4 bases respectively, with 10 bases between them. This CDR3 has 14 amino acids. Germline CDR1 is LGHDT and CDR2 is YNNKEL (reference sequence).

V usage is TRBV5-1 and J usage is TRBJ2-1; D perhaps matches TRBD2 (5 bases). Germline V gene sequence: CDR1 SGHRS, CDR2 YFSETQ. This CDR3 is 12 amino acids long. The ends were cut back, 1 base at V and 12 bases at J, with 11 bases in the middle. This chain's CDR3 is CASSLFAGGQFF. DNA of the CDR3: TGCGCCAGCAGCTTGTTTGCCGGAGGGCAGTTCTTC.

This clonotype came up a few times. The chain recombines TRBV25-1 with TRBJ2-7, with TRBD1 identical over 8 bases. The CDR3 covers 12 residues. Losses at the gene ends were 8 bases for V and 5 bases for J; bases not matched to a gene: 5. Germline V lookup: CDR1 MGHDK, CDR2 SYGVNS. CDR3 coding DNA: TGTGCCAGCCAGGACAGGGCGCACGAGCAGTACTTC. Encoded protein: CASQDRAHEQYF.

The rearrangement links TRBV25-1 to TRBJ1-1; D is unclear. Trimming stripped 0 bases from V and 5 bases from J, with 7 bases between. Germline CDR1 reads MGHDK; CDR2 reads SYGVNS. CDR3 length equals 13 residues. This CDR3 reads CASSEYTGTEAFF. CDR3 sequence (DNA): TGTGCCAGCAGTGAATACACGGGGACTGAAGCTTTCTTT.

The chain links TRBV12-3 or TRBV12-4 to TRBJ1-5, with a possible D match to TRBD1 (6 bases). This CDR3 is 14 amino acids long. The V end lost 6 bases, the J end lost 6 bases, and 15 bases lay between the germline ends. As DNA, the CDR3 is TGTGCCAGCAGCCCCGGACAGAGGATTCAGCCCCAGCATTTT. Translating it yields CASSPGQRIQPQHF.

The chain uses TRBV9 and TRBJ2-3, with D perhaps TRBD2 (6 bases). This CDR3 region has 14 residues. With 8 bases removed from V and 8 bases from J, the gap between germline ends came to 21 bases. Looked up from germline, CDR1 is SGDLS and CDR2 is YYNGEE. In DNA form, the CDR3 reads TGTGCCAGTGGGCAAGGTAGCGGAACATTTACGCAGTATTTT. Translation gives CASGQGSGTFTQYF. The full variable domain, in which reference TRBV9 and TRBJ2-3 provide the parts outside the CDR3, is DSGVTQTPKHLITATGQRVTLRCSPRSGDLSVYWYQQSLDQGLQFLIQYYNGEERAKGNILERFSAQQFPDLHSELNLSSLELGDSALYFCASGQGSGTFTQYFGPGTRLTVL.

This clonotype has just a few counts. The genes are TRBV20-1 and TRBJ2-7; D may match TRBD1 or TRBD2 (5 bases each). The CDR3 contains 16 residues. Germline CDR1 DFQATT, CDR2 SNEGSKA (reference sequence). The V end was cut by 3 bases, the J end by 4 bases, with 22 bases between. Here the CDR3 reads CSASPLRGDEKYEQYV. The CDR3 region has the DNA TGCAGTGCTAGTCCGCTGAGAGGGGACGAGAAATACGAGCAGTACGTC.

Regarding this clonotype: This may be a read error, as it is one base from a much larger clone. This chain links TRBV4-1 with TRBJ2-7; tentatively, D is TRBD1 (6 bases). The CDR3 length is 14 residues. V lost 0 bases to trimming and J lost 7 bases, with 13 bases between them. The germline CDR1 and CDR2 sequences are MGHRA and YSYEKL. The chain's CDR3 is CASSQEPDGQEQYF. The CDR3 DNA reads TGCGCCAGCAGCCAAGAGCCCGACGGACAGGAGCAGTACTTC.

This chain connects TRBV14 to TRBJ2-5, with 8 bases identical to TRBD1. CDR3 length equals 13 residues. CDR1 and CDR2 (germline): SGHDN, FVKESK. V shed 2 bases and J 4 bases; nucleotides not matched to a gene: 0. CDR3 sequence: CASSQTGGETQYF. CDR3 bases: TGTGCCAGCAGCCAAACAGGGGGAGAGACCCAGTACTTC.

V gene TRBV7-8 combines with J gene TRBJ2-5; 14 nucleotides agree with TRBD2. Germline assignment: CDR1 SGHVS and CDR2 FQNEAQ. J gave up 5 bases and V 3 bases, and 8 bases lay outside the gene matches. The CDR3 is 17 residues long. The CDR3 DNA reads TGTGCCAGCAGCTTGGGCTCGGGACTAGCGGGGGTGGAGACCCAGTACTTC. Protein: CASSLGSGLAGVETQYF.

This clonotype was detected ten times or more. V and J are TRBV7-2 and TRBJ2-5, with 8 bases identical to TRBD2. This CDR3 has 18 amino acids. Germline V gives CDR1 SGHTA, CDR2 FQGNSA. Germline trimming cut 1 base from V and 4 bases from J; bases unmatched to any gene: 14. The DNA for the CDR3 is TGTGCCAGCAGCTTAGTTGTTTCAATCAGCGCGGGGGGAGAGACCCAGTACTTC. Translation: CASSLVVSISAGGETQYF.

The gene calls are TRBV7-2 and TRBJ2-1; TRBD2 matches 12 bases. The CDR3 covers 17 residues. Per germline, CDR1 SGHTA and CDR2 FQGNSA. The V segment lost 5 bases and the J segment 4 bases; nucleotides outside the gene matches: 9. This CDR3 is CASSPGLAGNPYNEQFF. The CDR3 nucleotides are TGTGCCAGCAGCCCCGGACTAGCGGGGAACCCTTACAATGAGCAGTTCTTC.